This TCR beta chain originates from a study of monozygotic twins with inflammatory bowel disease. Whole-study results and caveats: Any single strong signal or clonotype tied to IBD lacked support. IBD patients, compared with healthy twins, shared fewer clonotypes with others (especially with disease activity). There was no way to distinguish the different T cell subtypes.

Whole blood, unsorted for T cells, was the source of total RNA. The germline V gene encodes CDR1 MDHEN and CDR2 SYDVKM. The CDR3 is made up of 15 amino acids. TCRdb reworked the 5' RACE reads into one entry per CDR3 protein, no DNA. The clone table shows around 400,000 distinct CDR3 sequences, with the ten largest holding about 2.3%. With respect to this clonotype: What it binds is unknown.

The sample comprised blood. The J gene is TRBJ1-1, the V gene TRBV28; TCRdb lists TRBD1, though no DNA is available to test this call. The receptor was derived from a human donor with ulcerative colitis or Crohn's disease, or a healthy co-twin of an affected twin (not recorded which). This CDR3 reads CASSLIRGMGTEAFF.